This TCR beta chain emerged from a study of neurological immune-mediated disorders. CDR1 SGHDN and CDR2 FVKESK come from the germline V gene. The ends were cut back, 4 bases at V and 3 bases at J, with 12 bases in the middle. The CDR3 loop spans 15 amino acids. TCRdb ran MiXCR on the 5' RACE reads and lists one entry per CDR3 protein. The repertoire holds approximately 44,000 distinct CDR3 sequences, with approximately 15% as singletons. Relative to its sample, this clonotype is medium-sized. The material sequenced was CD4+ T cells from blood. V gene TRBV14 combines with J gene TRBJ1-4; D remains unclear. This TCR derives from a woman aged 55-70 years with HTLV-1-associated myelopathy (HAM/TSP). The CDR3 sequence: CASSPERTANEKLFF. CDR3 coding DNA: TGTGCCAGCAGCCCGGAGCGTACGGCTAATGAAAAACTGTTTTTT.